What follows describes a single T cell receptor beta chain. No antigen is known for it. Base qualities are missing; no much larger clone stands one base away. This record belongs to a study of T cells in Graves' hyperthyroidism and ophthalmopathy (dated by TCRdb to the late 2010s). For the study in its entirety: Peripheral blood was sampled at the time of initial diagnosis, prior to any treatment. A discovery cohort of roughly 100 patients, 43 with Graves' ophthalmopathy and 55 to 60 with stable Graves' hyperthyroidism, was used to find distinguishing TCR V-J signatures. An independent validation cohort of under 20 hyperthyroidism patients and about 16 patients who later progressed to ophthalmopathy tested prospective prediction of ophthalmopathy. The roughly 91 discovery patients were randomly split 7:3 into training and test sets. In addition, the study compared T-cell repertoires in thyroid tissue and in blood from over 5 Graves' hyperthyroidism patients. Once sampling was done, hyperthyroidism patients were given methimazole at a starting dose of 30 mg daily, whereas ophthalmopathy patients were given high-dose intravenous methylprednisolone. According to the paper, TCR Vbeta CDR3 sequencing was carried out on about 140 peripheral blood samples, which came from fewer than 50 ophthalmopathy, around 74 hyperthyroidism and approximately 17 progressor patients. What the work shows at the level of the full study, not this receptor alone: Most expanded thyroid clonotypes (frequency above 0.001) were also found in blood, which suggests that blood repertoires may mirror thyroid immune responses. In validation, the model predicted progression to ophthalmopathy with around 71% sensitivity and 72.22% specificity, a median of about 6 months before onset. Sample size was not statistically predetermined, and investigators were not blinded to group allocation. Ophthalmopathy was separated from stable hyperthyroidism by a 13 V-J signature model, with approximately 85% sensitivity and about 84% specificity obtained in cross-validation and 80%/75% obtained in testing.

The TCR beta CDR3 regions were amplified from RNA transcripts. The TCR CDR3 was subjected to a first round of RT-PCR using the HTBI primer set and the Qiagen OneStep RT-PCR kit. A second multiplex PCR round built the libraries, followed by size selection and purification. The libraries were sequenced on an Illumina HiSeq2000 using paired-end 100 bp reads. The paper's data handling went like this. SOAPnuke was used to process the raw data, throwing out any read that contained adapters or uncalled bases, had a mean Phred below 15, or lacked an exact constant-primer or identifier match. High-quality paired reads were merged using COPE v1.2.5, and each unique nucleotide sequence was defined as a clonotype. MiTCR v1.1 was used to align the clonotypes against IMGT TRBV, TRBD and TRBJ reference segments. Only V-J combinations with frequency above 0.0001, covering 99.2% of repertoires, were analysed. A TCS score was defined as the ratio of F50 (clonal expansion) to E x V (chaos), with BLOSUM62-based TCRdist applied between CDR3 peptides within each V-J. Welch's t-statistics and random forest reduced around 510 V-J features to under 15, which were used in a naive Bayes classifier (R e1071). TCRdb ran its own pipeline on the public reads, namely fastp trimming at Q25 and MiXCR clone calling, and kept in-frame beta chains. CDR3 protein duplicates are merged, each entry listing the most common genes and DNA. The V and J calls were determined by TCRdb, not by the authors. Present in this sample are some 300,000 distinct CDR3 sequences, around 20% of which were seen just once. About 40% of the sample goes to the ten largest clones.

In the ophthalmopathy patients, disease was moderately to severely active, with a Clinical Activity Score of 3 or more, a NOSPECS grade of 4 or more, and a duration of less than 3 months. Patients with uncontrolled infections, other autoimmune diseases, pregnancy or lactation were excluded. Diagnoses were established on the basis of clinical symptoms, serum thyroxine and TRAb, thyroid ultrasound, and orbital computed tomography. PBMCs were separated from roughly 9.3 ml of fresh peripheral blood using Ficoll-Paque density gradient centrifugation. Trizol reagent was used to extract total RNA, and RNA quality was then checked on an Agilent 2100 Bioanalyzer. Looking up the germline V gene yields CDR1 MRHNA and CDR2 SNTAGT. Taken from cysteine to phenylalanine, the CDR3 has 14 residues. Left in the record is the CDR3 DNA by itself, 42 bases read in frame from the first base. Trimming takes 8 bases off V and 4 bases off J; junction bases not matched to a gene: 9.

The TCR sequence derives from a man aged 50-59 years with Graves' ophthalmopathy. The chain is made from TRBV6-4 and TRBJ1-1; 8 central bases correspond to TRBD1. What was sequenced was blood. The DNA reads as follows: TGTGCCAGCGGATTGACAGGGGAGGGCACTGAAGCTTTCTTT. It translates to CASGLTGEGTEAFF.